The 10 T cell receptor delta chains in this list originate from one sample, sequenced in a study of DNA immune sequencing with unique molecular identifiers (TCRdb year 2020). Preparation of the library involved multiplex PCR. Sequenced using an Illumina MiniSeq. A 32-plex assay amplified the genomic DNA, with primers for all 8 TRDV and 4 TRDJ genes spanning the CDR3. A 12-nucleotide UMI was attached over 3 barcoding PCR cycles, and a second PCR was then run with Illumina adapter primers. Identical DNA sequences were merged into single rows after TCRdb reprocessed the public reads with CATT. The sample yields several hundred delta-chain clones; around 12% were counted once. In total, the top ten clones hold just under 70% of the sample. The sequencing sample was made of gamma-delta T cells from PBMCs. These receptors originate from a human donor in good health.

The sample holds a few counts of this clone. J is TRDJ1 and V is TRDV2, with D uncertain. CDR3 length: 17 residues. V lost 1 base and J 2 bases, leaving 19 bases between the germline ends. Germline CDR1 reads GEAIGNYY; CDR2 reads EKD. The CDR3 protein is CACDTVTYLADTDKLIF. The DNA of the CDR3 is TGTGCCTGTGACACTGTAACCTATCTCGCGGATACCGATAAACTCATCTTT.

The chain joins TRDV2 to TRDJ3; no firm D call. V lost 0 bases and J lost 0, with 14 bases in between. Germline V gene sequence: CDR1 GEAIGNYY, CDR2 EKD. This CDR3 spans 19 amino acids. The CDR3 spells CACDTLRGASSWDTRQMFF. CDR3 coding DNA: TGTGCCTGTGACACCCTTAGAGGGGCCAGCTCCTGGGACACCCGACAGATGTTTTTC.

By sample share, this clone is large (0.1 to 1%). The chain recombines TRDV2 with TRDJ1; 11 nucleotides align to TRDD3. Germline CDR1 is GEAIGNYY and CDR2 is EKD. With 2 bases clipped from V and 5 bases from J, the junction kept 6 bases outside the gene matches. The CDR3 sequence is 15 residues long. CDR3 protein: CACDSVGDTPDKLIF. CDR3 coding DNA: TGTGCCTGTGACAGCGTGGGGGATACGCCAGATAAACTCATCTTT.

This chain joins TRDV2 and TRDJ1; 10 nucleotides agree with TRDD3. The trim removed 1 base at V and 2 bases at J, leaving 18 bases unmatched. This CDR3 region has 20 residues. The germline gives CDR1 GEAIGNYY, CDR2 EKD. CDR3 loop: CACDTVSGPTRGDTTDKLIF. The CDR3, as DNA: TGTGCCTGTGACACTGTGTCTGGACCTACAAGGGGGGATACGACCGATAAACTCATCTTT.

This clone was counted a few times. TCRdb lists the protein of a much larger clone for this DNA, which differs at residue 6, so this is likely a read error; the protein given here is translated from the DNA itself. The V and J genes are TRDV1 and TRDJ1; TRDD3 matches 11 bases. V shed 3 bases and J 1 base; nucleotides not matched to a gene: 16. In germline, CDR1 is TSWWSYY, CDR2 QGS. The CDR3 has 20 residues. In nucleotides, the CDR3 is TGTGCTCTTGGGGACGAATCCCTCGGATGGGGGATACGCGTCACCGATAAACTCATCTTT. Amino acid sequence: CALGDESLGWGIRVTDKLIF.

This clone is categorized as medium-sized. Here the CDR3 reads CACDALLGNTDKLIF. The CDR3 DNA reads TGTGCCTGTGACGCCCTACTGGGGAATACCGATAAACTCATCTTT. The chain combines TRDV2 with TRDJ1; 7 bases line up with TRDD3. The CDR3 is made up of 15 amino acids. The V gene's germline CDR1 is GEAIGNYY and CDR2 EKD. The junction had 8 bases not matched to a gene; V was cut back by 3 bases and J by 2 bases.

This clone was observed a few times. The J gene is TRDJ1, the V gene TRDV3; 12 nucleotides align to TRDD3. V lost 3 bases, J lost 3 bases, and 8 bases stayed unmatched. The germline gives CDR1 TVYSNPD, CDR2 GDNSRS (reference sequence). The CDR3 is 15 residues long. The CDR3 reads CAFRGLGDTPDKLIF. The DNA of the CDR3 is TGTGCCTTCCGGGGGCTGGGGGATACGCCCGATAAACTCATCTTT.

This clone is classed as large. The rearrangement uses TRDV2 and TRDJ1; 8 bases align to TRDD3. The CDR3 contains 19 residues. Germline CDR1 and CDR2: GEAIGNYY and EKD. The ends lost 0 bases at V and 0 bases at J; junction bases unmatched: 14. CDR3 sequence reads: CACDTLFPTGGVYTDKLIF. CDR3 in DNA: TGTGCCTGTGACACCCTCTTCCCGACTGGGGGTGTGTACACCGATAAACTCATCTTT.

This clone has only a few counts. A far larger clone is only one base removed, so a read error is likely. This chain links TRDV2 with TRDJ1; TRDD3 matches 10 bases. This CDR3 spans 15 amino acids. Looked up from germline, CDR1 is GEAIGNYY and CDR2 is EKD. This chain's CDR3 is CACDPLGDSPEKLIF. CDR3 nucleotide sequence: TGTGCCTGTGACCCACTGGGGGATTCGCCCGAAAAACTCATCTTT.

This clone was counted between two and nine times. The DNA of the CDR3 is TGTGCCTGTGACTCTCTGGAGGATCCCGTGGCCGATAAACTCATCTTT. It translates to CACDSLEDPVADKLIF. This rearrangement joins TRDV2 to TRDJ1; no firm D call. The V gene's germline CDR1 is GEAIGNYY and CDR2 EKD. The V and J ends lost 3 bases and 3 bases respectively, with 19 bases between them. The CDR3 consists of 16 residues.